One sample yielded the 2 T cell receptor beta chains listed below, sequenced in a study of CD8 T cells in ankylosing spondylitis (dated by TCRdb to about 2017). Libraries came from 5' RACE. TCRdb records Illumina HiSeq 2500 as the sequencer. The public reads were run again by TCRdb, first through fastp at Q25 and then through MiXCR, and only productive beta chains were kept. Duplicate CDR3 protein sequences are folded into a single record with the most common DNA and genes. The table for this sample lists hundreds of thousands of distinct CDR3 sequences; roughly 8.2% of them were counted only once. Approximately 5% of the sample comes from the top ten. The sample was blood, either unsorted or a sorted T cell fraction (not recorded which). The source is a female donor with ankylosing spondylitis or in good health (not recorded which).

The chain links TRBV6-6 to TRBJ2-1; no firm D call. V was cut by 8 bases and J by 5 bases, with 10 bases left in between. The CDR3 length is 12 residues. CDR1 and CDR2 (germline): MNHNY, SVGAGI (reference sequence). CDR3 nucleotides: TGTGCCAGCTCTGGCGGTCACAATGAGCAGTTCTTC. As protein: CASSGGHNEQFF.

The genes are TRBV7-8 and TRBJ2-5; TRBD2 agrees at 12 bases. Trimming cost V 6 bases and J 5 bases; bases outside gene matches: 10. From germline, CDR1 is SGHVS and CDR2 FQNEAQ. The CDR3 contains 16 residues. The DNA for the CDR3 is TGTGCCAGCAGATCCCGACTAGCGGGAGTGAGTGAGACCCAGTACTTC. It translates to CASRSRLAGVSETQYF.